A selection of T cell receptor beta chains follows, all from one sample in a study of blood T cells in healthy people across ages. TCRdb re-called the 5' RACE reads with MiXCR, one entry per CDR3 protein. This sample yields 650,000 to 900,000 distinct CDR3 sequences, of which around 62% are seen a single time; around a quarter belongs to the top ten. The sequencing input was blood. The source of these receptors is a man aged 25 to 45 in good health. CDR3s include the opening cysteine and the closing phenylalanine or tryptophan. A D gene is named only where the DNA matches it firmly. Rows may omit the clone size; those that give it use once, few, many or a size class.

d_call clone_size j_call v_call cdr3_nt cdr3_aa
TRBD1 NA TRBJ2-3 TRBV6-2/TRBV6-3 TGTGCCAGCAACCAACACGCAAGCAGGGGGTTTTTCACAGATACGCAGTATTTT CASNQHASRGFFTDTQYF
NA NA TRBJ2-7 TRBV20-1 TGCAGTGCTATCCCATCCTACGAGCAGTACTTC CSAIPSYEQYF
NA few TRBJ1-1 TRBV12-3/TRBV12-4 TGTGCCAGCAGTTTAATGGGGACTGAAGCTTTCTTT CASSLMGTEAFF
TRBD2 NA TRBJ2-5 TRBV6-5 TGTGCCAGCAGTTACTTAGCGGGGCAAGAGACCCAGTACTTC CASSYLAGQETQYF
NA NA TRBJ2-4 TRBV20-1 TGCAGTGCTAGTGGGGGAGCCAAAAACATTCAGTACTTC CSASGGAKNIQYF
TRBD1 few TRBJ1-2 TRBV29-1 TGCAGCGTTGAACAGAGACAGGGAAACTATGGCTACACCTTC CSVEQRQGNYGYTF
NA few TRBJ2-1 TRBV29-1 TGCAGCGTTGGGGGTCACAATGAGCAGTTCTTC CSVGGHNEQFF
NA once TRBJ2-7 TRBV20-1 TGCAGTGCTAGAGGCCCCCAGGGCAGCTCCTACAATGAGCAGTACTTC CSARGPQGSSYNEQYF
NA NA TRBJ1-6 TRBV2 TGTGCCAGCAGTGAAGCTCAGAGGTCACCCCTCCACTTT CASSEAQRSPLHF
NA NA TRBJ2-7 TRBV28 TGTGCCAGCAGCGCAGGGGCGGACTACGAGCAGTACTTC CASSAGADYEQYF
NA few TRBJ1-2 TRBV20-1 TGCAGTGCTAGAGATCCTAGGGAGGACTATGGCTACACCTTC CSARDPREDYGYTF
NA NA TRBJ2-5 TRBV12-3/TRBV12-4 TGTGCCAGCAGTTTGGGTCAGGGGAGCCAAGAGACCCAGTACTTC CASSLGQGSQETQYF
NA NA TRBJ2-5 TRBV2 TGTGCCAGCAGTGAAACGGGGGCGCGGGAGACCCAGTACTTC CASSETGARETQYF
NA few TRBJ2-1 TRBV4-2 TGTGCCAGCAGCCAAGACCCGGGGCCCTACAATGAGCAGTTCTTC CASSQDPGPYNEQFF
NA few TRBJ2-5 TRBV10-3 TGTGCCATCAAGTTTGCCGGAGGGGAGACCCAGTACTTC CAIKFAGGETQYF
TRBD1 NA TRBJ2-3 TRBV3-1 TGTGCCAGCAGTGACGCCGGGACAGGCACAGATACGCAGTATTTT CASSDAGTGTDTQYF
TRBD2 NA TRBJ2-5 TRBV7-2 TGTGCCAGCAGCTTAGCGGGGACTAGCGGGGAGACCCAGTACTTC CASSLAGTSGETQYF
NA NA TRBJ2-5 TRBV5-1 TGCACCAGCAGCCTCGGGTTGCAAGAGACCCAGTACTTC CTSSLGLQETQYF
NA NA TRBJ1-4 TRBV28 TGTGCCAGCAGTTTCCGGGGATTATGGCAGGACACTAATGAAAAACTGTTTTTT CASSFRGLWQDTNEKLFF
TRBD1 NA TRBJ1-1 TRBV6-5 TGTGCCAGCAGAGGGACAGGATTTACTGAAGCTTTCTTT CASRGTGFTEAFF
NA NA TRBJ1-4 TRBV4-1 TGCGCCAGCAGCCAATTTCGGGCTAGCGAAAAACTGTTTTTT CASSQFRASEKLFF
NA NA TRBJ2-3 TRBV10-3 TGTGCCATCAGTGAGTCAGGCCGGGACGGAACAGATACGCAGTATTTT CAISESGRDGTDTQYF
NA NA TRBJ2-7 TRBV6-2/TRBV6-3 TGTGCCAGCAGTTACAAAGGCCAGGGGCTCCCTGACAATGAGCAGTACTTC CASSYKGQGLPDNEQYF
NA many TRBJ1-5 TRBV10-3 TGTGCCATCAGTGAGTCCGGGGGGCAGCCCCAGCATTTT CAISESGGQPQHF
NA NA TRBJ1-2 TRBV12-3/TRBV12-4 TGTGCCAGCAGTCGCACAGGGACCACTAACTATGGCTACACCTTC CASSRTGTTNYGYTF
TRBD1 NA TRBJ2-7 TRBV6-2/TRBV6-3 TGTGCCAGCAGCCTCAGTGGGACAGGGCTGCGCGAGCAGTACTTC CASSLSGTGLREQYF
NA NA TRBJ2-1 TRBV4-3 TGCGCCAGCAGCCAAGTAAGTGGATGGGGTGATGAGCAGTTCTTC CASSQVSGWGDEQFF
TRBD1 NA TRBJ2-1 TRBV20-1 TGCAGTGGACAGGGCTACAATGAGCAGTTCTTC CSGQGYNEQFF
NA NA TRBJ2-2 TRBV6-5 TGTGCCAGCAGTCGCTCAGGGTTTGCCGGGGAGCTGTTTTTT CASSRSGFAGELFF
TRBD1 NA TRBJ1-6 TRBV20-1 TGCAGTGCTAGAGGTTCCGGGAACAGGGGGCTAAGTTCACCCCTCCACTTT CSARGSGNRGLSSPLHF
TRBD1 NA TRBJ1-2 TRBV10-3 TGTGCCATCATGCAGGGGGCAGACTATGGCTACACCTTC CAIMQGADYGYTF
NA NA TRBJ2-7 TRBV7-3 TGTGCCAGCAGCCCACAGTCATCCGGGTACGAGCAGTACTTC CASSPQSSGYEQYF
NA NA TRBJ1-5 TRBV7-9 TGTGCCGCCAGCGGTGGTAATCAGCCCCAGCATTTT CAASGGNQPQHF
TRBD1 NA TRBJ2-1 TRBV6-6 TGTGCCAGCAGTTACACAGGGGCGGGTTACAATGAGCAGTTCTTC CASSYTGAGYNEQFF
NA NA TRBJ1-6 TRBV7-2 TGTGCCAGCAGCCTAGGACCCACTTGGGATGGATCCTATAATTCACCCCTCCACTTT CASSLGPTWDGSYNSPLHF
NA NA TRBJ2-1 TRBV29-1 TGCCGCGTTGAAAGTTGGCCGGGGAATGAGCAGTTCTTC CRVESWPGNEQFF
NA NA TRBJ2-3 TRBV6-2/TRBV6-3 TGTGCCAGCGGAGGTTGGGATACGCAGTATTTT CASGGWDTQYF
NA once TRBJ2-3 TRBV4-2 TGTGCCAGCAGCCAAGAGGGGCTCGGAAGCACAGATACGCAGTATTTT CASSQEGLGSTDTQYF
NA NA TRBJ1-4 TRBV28 TGTGCCAGCAGTTTCCGCGGGGGCGGAGCTTTAAATGAAAAACTGTTTTTT CASSFRGGGALNEKLFF
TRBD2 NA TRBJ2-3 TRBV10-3 TGTGCCATCAGTACACTAGCGGGGGACACAGATACGCAGTATTTT CAISTLAGDTDTQYF
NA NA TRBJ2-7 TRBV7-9 TGTGCCAGCAGCTTCTCCCGGACAGCCGAGCAGTACTTC CASSFSRTAEQYF
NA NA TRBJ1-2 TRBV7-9 TGTGCCACCGCGGACTTTGAAGGAGCTAACTATGGCTACACCTTC CATADFEGANYGYTF
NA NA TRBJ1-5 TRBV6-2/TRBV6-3 TGTGCCGGCAGTGACAGCAATCAGCCCCAGCATTTT CAGSDSNQPQHF
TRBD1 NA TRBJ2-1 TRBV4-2 TGTGCCAGCAGCCAAGAGTGGGGACAGGGCTGGAATGAGCAGTTCTTC CASSQEWGQGWNEQFF
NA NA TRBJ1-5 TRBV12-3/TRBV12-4 TGTGCCAGCAGTTTAGGGGAAGGTCAGCCCCAGCATTTT CASSLGEGQPQHF
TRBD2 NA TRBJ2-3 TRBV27 TGTGCCAGCTGCTCTAGCGGAACGATCACAGATACGCAGTATTTT CASCSSGTITDTQYF
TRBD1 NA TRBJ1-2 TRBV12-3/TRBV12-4 TGTGCCAGCAGTTTATGGGACAGTAATGGCTACACCTTC CASSLWDSNGYTF
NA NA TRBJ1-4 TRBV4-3 TGCGCCAGCAGCCAAGGATCAGGGGATGAAAAACTGTTTTTT CASSQGSGDEKLFF
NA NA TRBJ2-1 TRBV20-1 TGCAGTGCTATGCTCACAGGGTTTGAGCAGTTCTTC CSAMLTGFEQFF